Listed here are 18 T cell receptor beta chains from one sample, sequenced in a study of T-cell memory formation after mild COVID-19. Using its own MiXCR run on the 5' RACE reads, TCRdb lists one record per CDR3 protein. The table records around 390,000 distinct CDR3 sequences, 16% of them present only once. Sequenced sample: PBMCs or a T cell subset sorted from them (not recorded which). These receptors all come from a man aged 18-30 years who had mild COVID-19 (a few samples of this study predate the infection). Cell type and time point are not known.

V usage is TRBV19 and J usage is TRBJ2-7; D assignment may be TRBD1 or TRBD2 (5 bases each). Germline CDR1 is LNHDA and CDR2 is SQIVND (reference sequence). The CDR3 sequence is 14 residues long. Trimming took 8 bases from V and 0 from J, leaving 14 bases between them. The CDR3 DNA sequence: TGTGCCAGTGCCGATGGGACGAGCTCCTACGAGCAGTACTTC. Translation gives CASADGTSSYEQYF.

V and J are TRBV2 and TRBJ2-3; D is uncertain. Trimming left V 2 bases short and J 8 bases short, with 2 bases between. Germline lookup yields CDR1 SNHLY and CDR2 FYNNEI. This CDR3 has 10 residues. This chain's CDR3 is CASSELTQYF. In DNA form, the CDR3 reads TGTGCCAGCAGTGAACTTACGCAGTATTTT.

J is TRBJ1-1 and V is TRBV6-2 or TRBV6-3, with D possibly TRBD1 on 6 matching bases. Germline CDR1 reads MNHEY; CDR2 reads SVGEGT. Deletions cut 2 bases from V and 2 bases from J, with 9 bases between. This CDR3 comprises 14 residues. In DNA form, the CDR3 reads TGTGCCAGCAGTTACCCAGGGGATAACACTGAAGCTTTCTTT. Translated: CASSYPGDNTEAFF.

The rearrangement joins TRBV7-2 to TRBJ2-5, with D tentatively TRBD2 (7 bases). This CDR3 spans 13 amino acids. V was cut by 8 bases and J by 5 bases, with 15 bases left in between. Germline values: CDR1 SGHTA, CDR2 FQGNSA. The CDR3 nucleotides read TGTGCCAGCCGTTGGGGGGGCCGGGAGACCCAGTACTTC. It encodes CASRWGGRETQYF.

This chain connects TRBV18 to TRBJ2-1; 9 bases are a match to TRBD1. This CDR3 is built from 14 residues. J was trimmed by 7 bases and V by 0 bases; bases with no gene match: 1. Per the germline V gene, CDR1 is KGHSH and CDR2 is LQKENI. The CDR3, as DNA: TGTGCCAGCTCACCACCGGGGACAGGGAATGAGCAGTTCTTC. Its translation: CASSPPGTGNEQFF.

In its sample, this clonotype was seen a few times. V gene TRBV5-1 combines with J gene TRBJ1-5, with D perhaps matching TRBD1 (6 bases). The CDR3 has 13 amino acids. Germline lookup yields CDR1 SGHRS and CDR2 YFSETQ. Trimming left V 5 bases short and J 2 bases short, with 8 bases between. DNA for the CDR3: TGCGCCAGCAGGGCAGGGGGCAATCAGCCCCAGCATTTT. Amino acids: CASRAGGNQPQHF.

This clonotype was picked up a small number of times. The chain joins TRBV20-1 to TRBJ2-3; a weak D match, TRBD2 (6 bases). Germline CDR1 and CDR2: DFQATT and SNEGSKA (reference sequence). Trimming left V 5 bases short and J 0 bases short, with 15 bases between. There are 15 residues in the CDR3. This CDR3 reads CSAASGSGSTDTQYF. CDR3 nucleotides: TGCAGTGCTGCCAGTGGAAGCGGGAGCACAGATACGCAGTATTTT.

This clonotype came up a few times. The chain joins TRBV12-3 or TRBV12-4 to TRBJ2-2, with 10 bases lining up with TRBD2. The CDR3 spans 14 residues. The J segment lost 6 bases and the V segment lost 6 bases, leaving 4 bases of the junction unmatched. CDR3 region: CASRTSGGAGELFF. The CDR3 coding sequence is TGTGCCAGCAGGACCAGCGGGGGGGCCGGGGAGCTGTTTTTT.

In DNA form, the CDR3 reads TGTGCCAGCAGCTTATTTGCTAGCGGGGACGCAGATACGCAGTATTTT. Protein product: CASSLFASGDADTQYF. The chain links TRBV7-3 to TRBJ2-3; 9 positions match TRBD2. Germline loops: CDR1 SGHTA, CDR2 FQGTGA. V gave up 2 bases and J gave up 4 bases; unmatched junction bases: 7. This CDR3 contains 16 residues. Combining the CDR3 with reference TRBV7-3 and TRBJ2-3 gives the whole variable domain GAGVSQTPSNKVTEKGKYVELRCDPISGHTALYWYRQSLGQGPEFLIYFQGTGAADDSGLPNDRFFAVRPEGSVSTLKIQRTERGDSAVYLCASSLFASGDADTQYFGPGTRLTVL.

The CDR3 sequence is CASSQGQAPNSPLHF. CDR3 sequence (DNA): TGTGCCAGCAGCCAGGGACAGGCACCGAATTCACCCCTCCACTTT. The rearrangement joins TRBV4-2 to TRBJ1-6; 8 bases line up with TRBD1. Losses at the gene ends were 3 bases for V and 7 bases for J; bases not matched to a gene: 5. The CDR3 is 15 amino acids. CDR1 is LGHNA and CDR2 is YNFKEQ in the germline V gene.

This chain joins TRBV4-3 and TRBJ1-4; no clear D gene. The V gene's germline CDR1 is LGHNA and CDR2 YSLEER. The CDR3 is 16 amino acids. The V and J ends lost 3 bases and 5 bases respectively, with 16 bases between them. DNA for the CDR3: TGCGCCAGCAGCCAGCAAAGGTGGAGGCTAAATGAAAAACTGTTTTTT. Amino acids: CASSQQRWRLNEKLFF.

The chain employs TRBV5-4 and TRBJ1-5; 9 bases fit TRBD1. Germline values: CDR1 SGHNT, CDR2 YYREEE (reference sequence). The V and J ends lost 0 bases and 1 base, in that order; junction bases with no gene match: 5. The CDR3 spans 17 residues. CDR3 coding DNA: TGTGCCAGCAGCTTGGGCGGACAGGGGTCGAGCAATCAGCCCCAGCATTTT. This encodes CASSLGGQGSSNQPQHF.

The chain carries TRBV18 and TRBJ1-4, with a weak D call TRBD1 (5 bases). Trimming took off 2 bases at V and 1 base at J, with 14 bases between the two ends. Per the germline V gene, CDR1 is KGHSH and CDR2 is LQKENI. The CDR3 has 17 residues. CDR3 nucleotides: TGTGCCAGCTCACCATCTCCAGGGCTTGAAACTAATGAAAAACTGTTTTTT. Amino acids: CASSPSPGLETNEKLFF. Combining the CDR3 with reference TRBV18 and TRBJ1-4 gives the whole variable domain NAGVMQNPRHLVRRRGQEARLRCSPMKGHSHVYWYRQLPEEGLKFMVYLQKENIIDESGMPKERFSAEFPKEGPSILRIQQVVRGDSAAYFCASSPSPGLETNEKLFFGSGTQLSVL.

V is TRBV19 and J is TRBJ2-3; D possibly corresponds to TRBD1 (5 bases). Trimming removed 7 bases from V and 4 bases from J, with 9 bases in between. This CDR3 contains 12 residues. Germline V gene data show CDR1 as LNHDA and CDR2 as SQIVND (reference sequence). DNA for the CDR3: TGTGCCAGTACAGGGCCCTCAGATACGCAGTATTTT. Residues: CASTGPSDTQYF.

The chain couples TRBV7-2 to TRBJ2-7; no definite D call. The CDR3 extends over 14 amino acids. The ends were cut back, 5 bases at V and 0 bases at J, with 11 bases in the middle. CDR1 and CDR2 from the germline V gene are SGHTA and FQGNSA. The CDR3 nucleotides are TGTGCCAGCAGCACCCGGAAGGACTCCTACGAGCAGTACGTC. As protein: CASSTRKDSYEQYV.

This clonotype was recorded a few times. The genes are TRBV7-2 and TRBJ2-1; TRBD2 is a possible D gene (5 bases). V was pared by 1 base and J by 7 bases, with 23 bases between. There are 18 residues in the CDR3. Germline lookup yields CDR1 SGHTA and CDR2 FQGNSA. This CDR3 is CASSLEQSRVLAPNEQFF. The CDR3 bases are TGTGCCAGCAGCTTAGAACAAAGTAGAGTGCTAGCTCCTAATGAGCAGTTCTTC.

The chain carries TRBV5-5 and TRBJ2-3; 11 positions agree with TRBD1. In germline, CDR1 is SGHKS, CDR2 YYEKEE (reference sequence). The J segment lost 4 bases and the V segment lost 6 bases, leaving 4 bases of the junction unmatched. CDR3 length: 14 residues. The CDR3 is CASNPGQGADTQYF. The CDR3 DNA is TGTGCCAGCAACCCGGGACAGGGGGCAGATACGCAGTATTTT.

This clonotype has just a few counts. This chain links TRBV11-2 with TRBJ1-4; a weak D match, TRBD1 (6 bases). The ends were cut back, 4 bases at V and 3 bases at J, with 9 bases in the middle. Per germline, CDR1 SGHAT and CDR2 FQNNGV. CDR3 size: 14 residues. CDR3 coding DNA: TGTGCCAGCAGCTGGGGGGCGTCTAATGAAAAACTGTTTTTT. Its protein is CASSWGASNEKLFF.